The clone carrying this T cell receptor beta chain has at least ten counts. Its matching antigen is unknown. Via MiXCR, TCRdb re-called the 5' RACE reads, giving one row per CDR3 protein. The sample carries about 60,000 distinct CDR3 sequences, about 31% recorded once. Purified naive CD4+ T cells were depleted of CD25+ Tregs. Germline CDR1 and CDR2: SQVTM and ANQGSEA. The CDR3 consists of 12 residues. V shed 6 bases and J shed 7 bases, with 15 bases lying between them. Overall study results and limits: Tumor Treg TCRs overlapped most with tumor naive CD4+ cells.

The chain carries TRBV29-1 and TRBJ2-5, with D perhaps matching TRBD1 (5 bases). The TCR comes from a female donor with breast cancer. The sequenced material came from tumor-infiltrating naive CD4+ T cells sorted from the breast tumor. Regarding subset: naive CD4+ T cells, CD4+CD45RA+CD25-. CDR3 DNA: TGCAGCGTCGGAGAGCTAAGGGGGACCCAGTACTTC. Its translation is CSVGELRGTQYF.